One T cell receptor (beta chain) is described in this entry. Its antigen is undetermined. The data are from a study of cytomegalovirus exposure and HLA in healthy donors. Overall study findings and caveats: An analysis was carried out at a later point. It showed that HLA-associated TCR beta chains were more clonally expanded than equally common non-associated chains. A later analysis linked 15,000 to 20,000 TCR beta sequences to HLA alleles at 0.05 false discovery rate. Among TCR beta chains, those listed as cytomegalovirus-associated numbered over 150.

PCR was performed using 60 Vbeta and 13 Jbeta primers. Repertoires were generated with immunoSEQ multiplex PCR, while TCRdb's copy carries only in-frame clones and drops some. The sample lists approximately 150,000 clones; approximately 80% were seen once. The sequence derives from a woman between 25 and 40 years old in good health and CMV-seronegative. The sample comprised PBMCs.

The CDR3 bases are TGTGCCAGCAGCCAAGGGCCCCTTGATGGTAAGTCGTATGAAGCTTTCTTT. It yields the protein CASSQGPLDGKSYEAFF. V gene TRBV4-2 combines with J gene TRBJ1-1; no firm D call. The CDR3 is made up of 17 amino acids. CDR1 is LGHNA, CDR2 YNFKEQ, per germline. The V and J ends lost 1 base and 7 bases respectively, with 22 bases between them.